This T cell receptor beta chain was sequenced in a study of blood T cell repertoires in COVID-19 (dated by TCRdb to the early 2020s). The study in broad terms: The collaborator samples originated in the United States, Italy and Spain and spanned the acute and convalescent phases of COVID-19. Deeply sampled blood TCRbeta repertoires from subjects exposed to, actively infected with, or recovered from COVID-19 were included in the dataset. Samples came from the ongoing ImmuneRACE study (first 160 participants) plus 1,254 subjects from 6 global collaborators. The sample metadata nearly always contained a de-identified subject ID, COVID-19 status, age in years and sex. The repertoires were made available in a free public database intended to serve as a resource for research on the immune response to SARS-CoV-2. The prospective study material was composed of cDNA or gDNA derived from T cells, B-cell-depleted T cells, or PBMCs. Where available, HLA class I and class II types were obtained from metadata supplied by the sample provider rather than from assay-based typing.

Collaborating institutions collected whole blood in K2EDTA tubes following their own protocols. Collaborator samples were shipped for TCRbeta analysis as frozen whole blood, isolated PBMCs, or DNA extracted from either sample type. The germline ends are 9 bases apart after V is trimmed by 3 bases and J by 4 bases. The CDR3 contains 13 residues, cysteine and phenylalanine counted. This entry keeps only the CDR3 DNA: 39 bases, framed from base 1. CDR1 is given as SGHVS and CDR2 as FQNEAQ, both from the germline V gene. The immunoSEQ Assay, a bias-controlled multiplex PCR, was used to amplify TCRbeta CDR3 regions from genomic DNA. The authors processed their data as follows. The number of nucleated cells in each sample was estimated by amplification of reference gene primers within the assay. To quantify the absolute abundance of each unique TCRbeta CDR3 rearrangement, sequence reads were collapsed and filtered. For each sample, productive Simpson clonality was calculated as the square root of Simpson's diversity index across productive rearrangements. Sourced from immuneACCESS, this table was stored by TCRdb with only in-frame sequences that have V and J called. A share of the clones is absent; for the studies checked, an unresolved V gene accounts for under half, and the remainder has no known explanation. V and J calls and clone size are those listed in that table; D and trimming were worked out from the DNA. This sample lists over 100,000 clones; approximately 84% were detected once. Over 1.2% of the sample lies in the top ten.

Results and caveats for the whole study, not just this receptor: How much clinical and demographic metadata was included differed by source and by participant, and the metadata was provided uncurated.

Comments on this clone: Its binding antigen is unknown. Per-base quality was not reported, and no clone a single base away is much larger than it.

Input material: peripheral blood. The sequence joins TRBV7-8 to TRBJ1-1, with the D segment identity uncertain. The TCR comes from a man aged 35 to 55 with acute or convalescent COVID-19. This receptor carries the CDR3 CASSFRRVTEAFF. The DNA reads TGTGCCAGCAGCTTCCGGCGGGTCACTGAAGCTTTCTTT.